The entry that follows covers one T cell receptor (beta chain) sequence. Its antigen remains undetermined. The input lacks base qualities; no much larger clone sits a single base away. This sample stems from a study of shared clonotypes between healthy human individuals (dated by TCRdb to the early 2020s). A note on the overall study: A few men and a couple of women, aged 18 to 49 years, made up the cohort. For each donor, three plates each were used for CD4 naive and CD4 memory, two plates were used for CD8 naive, and one plate was used for CD8 memory. To estimate repertoire size and how much clonotypes are shared between individuals, the study performed deep sequencing of blood TCR repertoires from a few healthy adults. Different laboratories and diverse techniques were used to prepare libraries and sequence TCR repertoires, to increase sequencing depth and limit assay-specific biases. Each donor's leukapheresis produced roughly between about 0.9 and 9.5 billion PBMCs.

Taken from cysteine to phenylalanine, the CDR3 has 17 residues. CDR3 DNA is the only sequence kept; it has 51 bases, read in frame from the first base. CDR1 and CDR2 are read off the germline V gene as SGHTA and FQGNSA. V gives up 0 bases and J gives up 0 bases, and the segment between their germline ends measures 11 bases. Using the deep immunoSEQ assay, TCR CDR3 regions were amplified from genomic DNA by multiplex PCR. Genomic DNA extracted from each cell subset was distributed evenly over all wells of several immunoSEQ 96-well plates, and each plate served as one replicate. For sorted subsets, roughly 0.2 ug genomic DNA, equal to about 30,000 T cell genomes, was loaded into each replicate PCR. Purified libraries were measured with a Qubit 3.0 fluorometer, size-checked on a Bioanalyzer 2100, and measured again with the KAPA Library Quantification kit. Every immunoSEQ 96-well plate was sequenced on a dedicated single-read 150-cycle Illumina NextSeq 550 flow cell. Processing in the source paper ran as follows. Because the immunoSEQ output included only junctional sequences and no quality scores, the filtering could not be the same as the filtering used for full-length reads. To assign V/J genes and CDR3, sequences were annotated against IMGT germline references using PyIR, a Python wrapper for IgBLAST v1.9. Reads with weak V/J assignments (E-value above 1e-6), missing CDR3, stop codons, out-of-frame junctions, or ambiguous translated residues were removed. V3J clonotypes were defined as sequences sharing the same inferred V gene, J gene, and CDR3 amino acid sequence. Percentage overlap between repertoires was computed as shared unique clonotypes divided by the size of the smaller repertoire. RTK rarefaction, the Chao1 estimator, and Recon v2.1 estimates of unobserved clonotypes were used to assess repertoire richness. Generation probabilities were computed with OLGA for all TCRbeta clonotypes obtained by the gDNA method from a handful of donors. The clones in this table, taken by TCRdb from immuneACCESS, are in-frame only. Not every clone is retained; where verified, under half of the shortfall comes from an unresolved V gene, and the cause of the rest is unknown. V and J calls and clone size are as listed in that table; D and trimming were resolved from the DNA. The sample yields about 1 million clones; about 80% were counted once. 1.2% to 1.5% of the sample is in the top ten clones.

The donors were healthy, HIV-negative adults who had no recently reported acute infections or vaccinations. All donors were Caucasian adults living in Nashville, Tennessee, USA. CD4+ T cells were enriched by magnetic negative selection, after which naive cells were positively selected on CD45RA and the negative fraction was taken as the memory subset. Blood was collected by leukapheresis, and PBMCs were isolated by Ficoll-Histopaque density gradient centrifugation and then cryopreserved in liquid nitrogen vapor phase. Analytical flow cytometry was used to check the purity and quantity of each magnetically sorted T cell population. Genomic DNA was isolated from each sorted fraction and quantified by UV absorbance on a Nanodrop 2000c. The paper as a whole reports these results and caveats: Estimated clonotype richness was generally larger for naive than for memory subsets. Only blood was sampled, and tissue TCR repertoires likely differ from those in blood. Incomplete sequencing was indicated by rarefaction of sorted-subset datasets, despite the large sequencing depth. Compared with non-shared clonotypes, clonotypes shared by all four sorted-subset donors had higher generation probabilities. The genetic and exposure-history diversity represented was limited by the small number of donors. When a few donors were compared, the shared fraction of clonotypes was approximately 5% for naive CD4, about 4% for naive CD8, 2.3% for memory CD4, and less than 0.5% for memory CD8. Based on pairwise subsampling, the degree of clonotype sharing among donors was expected to be affected by sequencing depth.

The sequenced sample was memory CD4+ T cells sorted from blood. This specimen's cell subset or site label, interpreted: CD45RA-negative fraction. The sequence derives from a man younger than 35 in good health. The rearrangement joined TRBV7-2 to TRBJ1-4; the D gene lacks a confident call. The DNA sequence is given as TGTGCCAGCAGCTTAGCGGGCAGGCTGACAACTAATGAAAAACTGTTTTTT. Its translation reads: CASSLAGRLTTNEKLFF.